This record concerns one T cell receptor beta chain sequence. The antigen is not known. The data originate from a study of cytomegalovirus exposure and HLA in healthy donors. Healthy bone marrow donors supplied every sample. V was cut by 2 bases and J by 5 bases, with 19 bases left in between. The CDR3 has 16 residues. Germline V lookup: CDR1 MDHEN, CDR2 SYDVKM. Primers included in the PCR were 60 Vbeta and 13 Jbeta primers. Repertoires were generated with immunoSEQ multiplex PCR, while TCRdb's copy carries only in-frame clones and drops some. The sample holds under 55,000 clones, 60% to 75% seen once. General study results and limits: Presence/absence analyses assumed roughly uniform sequencing depth across donors.

The V gene is TRBV28, the J gene TRBJ2-7, with D tentatively TRBD1 (6 bases). This TCR was sampled from a woman aged 45-65 years in good health and CMV-seronegative. The sample taken for sequencing was PBMCs. Here the CDR3 reads CASSLRQLGSGDEQYF. The CDR3 nucleotides read TGTGCCAGCAGTTTACGCCAGTTAGGGTCAGGGGACGAGCAGTACTTC.